These T cell receptor beta chains were read from a single sample in a study of vaccination and CD4 T cells after COVID-19. From the PCR reads, TCRdb called clonotypes with MiXCR, one entry per CDR3 protein. Of around 17,000 distinct CDR3 sequences detected, over 45% appear once; the ten largest clones hold 20% to 25%. These receptors lack a known antigen. Sequenced material: CD4+ T cells from blood, cultured in vitro, taken about 7 months after SARS-CoV-2 vaccination. The receptors come from a human donor who had recovered from COVID-19. CDR3s include the opening cysteine and the closing phenylalanine or tryptophan. D genes are given only for firm matches. Rows give clone size only sometimes, using once, few, many, or a class for an expanded clone.

>TRBV6-2/TRBV6-3|-|TRBD2|TRBJ2-7
TGTGCCAGCAGACGAAGCGGGAGCGCCTACGAGCAGTACTTC
CASRRSGSAYEQYF
>TRBV6-2/TRBV6-3|-|-|TRBJ1-2
TGTGCCAGCAGGGACGGAGCCTTACATGGCTACACCTTC
CASRDGALHGYTF
>TRBV20-1|medium-sized|-|TRBJ2-3
TGCAGTGCCGGTTATGTCGATACGCAGTATTTT
CSAGYVDTQYF
>TRBV24-1|-|-|TRBJ2-1
TGTGCCACCAGTGGCGGCTGGCCCACCTACAATGAGCAGTTCTTC
CATSGGWPTYNEQFF
>TRBV12-3/TRBV12-4|once|TRBD1|TRBJ2-7
TGTGCCAGCAGTTTTAGGACAGGGTTTGCGTACTTC
CASSFRTGFAYF
>TRBV11-3|-|-|TRBJ2-5
TGTGCCAGCAGCGGGCAGACAGGCACACCTTACCAAGAGACCCAGTACTTC
CASSGQTGTPYQETQYF
>TRBV28|medium-sized|TRBD1|TRBJ1-1
TGTGCCAGCAGTCCGATGACAGGGCGGAGGACTGAAGCTTTCTTT
CASSPMTGRRTEAFF
>TRBV24-1|-|-|TRBJ2-3
TGTGCCACCAGTGATAAGACAGAACCCCTAGATACGCAGTATTTT
CATSDKTEPLDTQYF
>TRBV20-1|-|TRBD2|TRBJ2-1
TGCAGTGCCAACGGACCCGGGACTAGCGGGAGGGCCAGGTCTGAGCAGTTCTTC
CSANGPGTSGRARSEQFF
>TRBV4-2|-|-|TRBJ1-2
TGTGCCAGCAGCCAAGATCTAATGGACAGCGGGCATGGCTACACCTTC
CASSQDLMDSGHGYTF
>TRBV5-4|few|-|TRBJ1-6
TGTGCCAGCAGCTTGTGGCAGGGGACAAATTCACCCCTCCACTTT
CASSLWQGTNSPLHF
>TRBV7-3|few|-|TRBJ2-7
TGTGCCAGCAGCTTGGTTGAAGGGTACGAGCAGTACTTC
CASSLVEGYEQYF
>TRBV18|-|-|TRBJ1-5
TGTGCCAGCTCACTGAGGGTCGATAGCAATCAGCCCCAGCATTTT
CASSLRVDSNQPQHF
>TRBV7-2|-|-|TRBJ1-2
TGTGCCAGCAGCTTGGGGGGGACCTACTATGGCTACACCTTC
CASSLGGTYYGYTF
>TRBV6-2/TRBV6-3|-|-|TRBJ1-5
TGTGCCAGCAGTCGGTCACTGGGGAATCAGCCCCAGCATTTT
CASSRSLGNQPQHF
>TRBV6-1|-|TRBD1|TRBJ2-2
TGTGCCAGCAGTCGGACAGGGTACACCGGGGAGCTGTTTTTT
CASSRTGYTGELFF
>TRBV4-1|-|-|TRBJ1-5
TGCGCCAGCAGCCAAGATGAAGGGACTCAGCCCCAGCATTTT
CASSQDEGTQPQHF
>TRBV11-1|-|TRBD1|TRBJ2-7
TGTGCCAGCAACCCCCGAGGACAGGGCAACTACGAGCAGTACTTC
CASNPRGQGNYEQYF
>TRBV10-3|-|-|TRBJ1-5
TGTGCCACAGTTCAAGGGTTAAGTAATCAGCCCCAGCATTTT
CATVQGLSNQPQHF
>TRBV20-1|-|-|TRBJ1-1
TGCAGTGCTAGTCCAGGATTCAACATGAACACTGAAGCTTTCTTT
CSASPGFNMNTEAFF
>TRBV20-1|-|-|TRBJ1-1
TGCAGTGCTACCCAGAACTCTAACACTGAAGCTTTCTTT
CSATQNSNTEAFF
>TRBV6-2/TRBV6-3|-|-|TRBJ1-2
TGTGCCAGCAGTTATTTGTCCGGGACCTATGGCTACACCTTC
CASSYLSGTYGYTF
>TRBV27|-|-|TRBJ2-3
TGTGCCAGCAGCCAAAGGGGGACAGATACGCAGTATTTT
CASSQRGTDTQYF
>TRBV20-1|medium-sized|TRBD1|TRBJ1-2
TGCAGTGCTAGAGATGGCAGGGGGCTCGATGGCTACACCTTC
CSARDGRGLDGYTF
>TRBV19|-|-|TRBJ1-1
TGTGCCAGTACCCTGGACCTTCTAATGAACACTGAAGCTTTCTTT
CASTLDLLMNTEAFF
>TRBV7-2|-|-|TRBJ2-6
TGTGCCAGCAGCCCAGGTCCTGGGGCCAACGTCCTGACTTTC
CASSPGPGANVLTF
>TRBV28|-|-|TRBJ1-1
TGTGCCAGCAGTTTGCGAGCTGAAGCTTTCTTT
CASSLRAEAFF
>TRBV24-1|-|-|TRBJ2-3
TGTGCCACCAGTGATCCGGACGGAACAGATACGCAGTATTTT
CATSDPDGTDTQYF
>TRBV4-2|-|-|TRBJ2-3
TGTGCCAGCAGCCAATTTGTTCAGGGTCGGGATACGCAGTATTTT
CASSQFVQGRDTQYF
>TRBV6-1|-|TRBD2|TRBJ2-3
TGTGCCAGCAGCCGCCTGGGGGGGGGGTCCACAGATACGCAGTATTTT
CASSRLGGGSTDTQYF
>TRBV7-9|-|-|TRBJ2-2
TGTGCCAGCAGCCCCGGGACGGTCCAGGGAACCGGGGAGCTGTTTTTT
CASSPGTVQGTGELFF
>TRBV20-1|-|-|TRBJ1-2
TGCAGTGCGGGGGAACTTCTGAGCTACACCTTC
CSAGELLSYTF
>TRBV7-9|few|TRBD2|TRBJ2-5
TGTGCCAGCAGCTTTAGCGGGGAAGAGACCCAGTACTTC
CASSFSGEETQYF